This T cell receptor (beta chain) was profiled in a study of control samples from healthy donors and cancer patients. Per the germline V gene, CDR1 is SEHNR and CDR2 is FQNEAQ (reference sequence). J was trimmed by 4 bases and V by 6 bases; bases with no gene match: 7. The CDR3 totals 14 residues. Assay: immunoSEQ multiplex PCR; the TCRdb copy retains only in-frame clones and omits some. This repertoire includes 150,000 to 200,000 clones. The V call is TRBV7-9, the J call TRBJ1-1, with 8 bases identical to TRBD1. The TCR originated in a woman in her thirties in good health. Material for sequencing was blood. The CDR3 DNA is TGTGCCAGCAGTTCGGACAGGGAGGTCACTGAAGCTTTCTTT. Amino acid sequence: CASSSDREVTEAFF.